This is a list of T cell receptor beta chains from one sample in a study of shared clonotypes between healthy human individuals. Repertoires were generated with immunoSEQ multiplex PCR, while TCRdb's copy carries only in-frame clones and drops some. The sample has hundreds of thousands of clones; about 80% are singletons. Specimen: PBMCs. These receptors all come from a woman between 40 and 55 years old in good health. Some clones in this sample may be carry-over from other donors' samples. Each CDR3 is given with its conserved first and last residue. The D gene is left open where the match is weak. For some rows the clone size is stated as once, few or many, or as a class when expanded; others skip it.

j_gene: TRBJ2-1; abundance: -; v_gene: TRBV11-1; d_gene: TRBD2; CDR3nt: TGTGCCAGCAGCACGGGACTAGCGGGAGATGAGCAGTTCTTC; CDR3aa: CASSTGLAGDEQFF
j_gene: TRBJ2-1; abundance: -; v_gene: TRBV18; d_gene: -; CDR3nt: TGTGCCAGCTCACGAAAACAGGGTGGTGAGCAGTTCTTC; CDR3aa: CASSRKQGGEQFF
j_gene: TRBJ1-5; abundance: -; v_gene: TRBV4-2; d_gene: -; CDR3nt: TGTGCCAGCAGCCAAGATATGGTAAGGAGTAGCAATCAGCCCCAGCATTTT; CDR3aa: CASSQDMVRSSNQPQHF
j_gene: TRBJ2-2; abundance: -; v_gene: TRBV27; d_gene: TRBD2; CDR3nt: TGTGCCAGCAGTTGGTTAGCGGGACCGAACACCGGGGAGCTGTTTTTT; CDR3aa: CASSWLAGPNTGELFF
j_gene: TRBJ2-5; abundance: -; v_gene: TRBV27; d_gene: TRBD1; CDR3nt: TGTGCCAGCAGTTTCGGGACAGGACAAGAGACCCAGTACTTC; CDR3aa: CASSFGTGQETQYF
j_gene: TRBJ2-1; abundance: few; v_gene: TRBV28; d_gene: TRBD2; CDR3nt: TGTGCCAGCAGTCCCACGGGACTAGTCTCCAATGAGCAGTTCTTC; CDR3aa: CASSPTGLVSNEQFF
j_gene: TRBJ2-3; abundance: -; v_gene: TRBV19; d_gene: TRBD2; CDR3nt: TGTGCCAGTAGTATGGCGGCACTAGCGGGATTTGGCACAGATACGCAGTATTTT; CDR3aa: CASSMAALAGFGTDTQYF
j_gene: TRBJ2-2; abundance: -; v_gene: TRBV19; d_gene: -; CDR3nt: TGTGCCAGTAGTAATAGGGGGACCCCGTACACCGGGGAGCTGTTTTTT; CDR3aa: CASSNRGTPYTGELFF
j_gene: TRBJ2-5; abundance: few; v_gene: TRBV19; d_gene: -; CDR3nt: TGTGCCAGTAGTATAGGGGCAGAGACCCAGTACTTC; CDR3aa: CASSIGAETQYF
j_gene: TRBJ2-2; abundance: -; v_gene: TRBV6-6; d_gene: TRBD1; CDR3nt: TGTGCCAGCAGGGAGACAGGGAGAGGCACCGGGGAGCTGTTTTTT; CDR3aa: CASRETGRGTGELFF